This T cell receptor (beta chain) was captured in a study of cytomegalovirus exposure and HLA in healthy donors. CDR3 length: 14 amino acids. Germline CDR1 is SGHNT and CDR2 is YYREEE (reference sequence). The ends lost 0 bases at V and 10 bases at J; junction bases unmatched: 6. It was with 60 Vbeta and 13 Jbeta primers that the PCR ran. Sequencing was performed with immunoSEQ multiplex PCR; in TCRdb, only in-frame clones are kept and a portion is missing. The sample has about 150,000 clones; over 75% are singletons. The chain combines TRBV5-4 with TRBJ1-4, with 7 bases identical to TRBD1. The source of this sequence is a man aged 30 to 45 in good health and CMV-seropositive. Sequenced input: PBMCs. CDR3 nucleotide sequence: TGTGCCAGCAGCTTGGGACAGGGTAACGGAAAACTGTTTTTT. Amino acid sequence: CASSLGQGNGKLFF.